This TCR beta chain came from a study of cytomegalovirus exposure and HLA in healthy donors. Germline CDR1 reads SGHVS; CDR2 reads FNYEAQ. The CDR3 runs 15 residues. V lost 5 bases and J lost 7; bases outside the gene matches: 8. Findings of the study overall: Specificity of a few CMV-associated chains for CMV antigens was verified in vitro.

Researchers ran the PCR with 60 Vbeta and 13 Jbeta primers. Original processing notes: A later analysis counted roughly 74 million unique TCR beta chains, roughly 11 million shared. Sequenced by immunoSEQ multiplex PCR; TCRdb stores in-frame clones only, minus some. The V and J calls and clone size are taken from that table; D and trimming were inferred from the DNA. Among some 130,000 clones, 80% were seen once, and the ten largest hold roughly 1.3%. The sample holds a few counts of this clone. Its antigen remains unknown. Sample: PBMCs. The rearrangement joins TRBV7-6 to TRBJ2-2, with 9 positions matching TRBD1. The clonotype originates from a male donor in good health and CMV-seropositive. CDR3 region: CASSGRTGVVGELFF. CDR3 coding DNA: TGTGCCAGCAGCGGACGGACAGGGGTGGTCGGGGAGCTGTTTTTT.